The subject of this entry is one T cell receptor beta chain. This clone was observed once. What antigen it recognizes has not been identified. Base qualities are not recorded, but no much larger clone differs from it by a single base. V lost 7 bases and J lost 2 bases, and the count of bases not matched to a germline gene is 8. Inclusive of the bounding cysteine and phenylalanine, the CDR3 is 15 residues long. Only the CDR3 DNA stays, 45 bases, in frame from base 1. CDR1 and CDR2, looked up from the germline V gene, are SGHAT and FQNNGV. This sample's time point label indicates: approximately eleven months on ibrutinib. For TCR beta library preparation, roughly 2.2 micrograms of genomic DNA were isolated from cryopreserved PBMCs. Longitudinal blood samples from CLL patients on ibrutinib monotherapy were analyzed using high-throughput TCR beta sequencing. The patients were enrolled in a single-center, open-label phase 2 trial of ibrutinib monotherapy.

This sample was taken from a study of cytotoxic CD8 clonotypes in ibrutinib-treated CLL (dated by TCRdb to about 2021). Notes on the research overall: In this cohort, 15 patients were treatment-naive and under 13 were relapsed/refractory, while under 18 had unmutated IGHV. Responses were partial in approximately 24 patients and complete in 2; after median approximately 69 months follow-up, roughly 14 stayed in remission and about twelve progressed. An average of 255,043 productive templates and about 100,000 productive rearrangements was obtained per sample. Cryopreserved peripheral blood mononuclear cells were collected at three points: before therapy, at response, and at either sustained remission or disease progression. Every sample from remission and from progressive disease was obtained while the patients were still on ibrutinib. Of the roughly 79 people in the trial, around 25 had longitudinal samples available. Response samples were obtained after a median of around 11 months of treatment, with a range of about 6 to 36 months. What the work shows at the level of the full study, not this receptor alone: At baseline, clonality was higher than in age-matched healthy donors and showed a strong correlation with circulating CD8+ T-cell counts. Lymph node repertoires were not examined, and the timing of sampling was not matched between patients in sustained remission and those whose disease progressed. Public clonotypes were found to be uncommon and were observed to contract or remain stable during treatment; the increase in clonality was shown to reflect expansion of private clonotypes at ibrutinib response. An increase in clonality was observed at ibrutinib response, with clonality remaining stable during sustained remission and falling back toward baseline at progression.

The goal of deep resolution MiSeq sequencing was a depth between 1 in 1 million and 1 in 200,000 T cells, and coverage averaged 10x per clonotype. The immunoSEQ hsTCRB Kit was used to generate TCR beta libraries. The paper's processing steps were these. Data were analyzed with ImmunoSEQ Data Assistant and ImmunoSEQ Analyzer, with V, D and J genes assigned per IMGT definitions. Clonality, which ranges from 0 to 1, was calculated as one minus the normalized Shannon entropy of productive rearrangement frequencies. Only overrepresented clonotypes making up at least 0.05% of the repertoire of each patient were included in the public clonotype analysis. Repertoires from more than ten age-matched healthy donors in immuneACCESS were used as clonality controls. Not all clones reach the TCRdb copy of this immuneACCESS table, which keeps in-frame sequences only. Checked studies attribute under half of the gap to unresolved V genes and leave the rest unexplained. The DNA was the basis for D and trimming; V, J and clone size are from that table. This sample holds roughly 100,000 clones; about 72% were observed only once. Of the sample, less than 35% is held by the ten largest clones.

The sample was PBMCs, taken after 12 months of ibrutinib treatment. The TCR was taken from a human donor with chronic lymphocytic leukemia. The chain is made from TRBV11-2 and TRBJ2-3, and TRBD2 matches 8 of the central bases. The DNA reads TGTGCCAGCAAATCTATAGCGGGGTTCACAGATACGCAGTATTTT. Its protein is CASKSIAGFTDTQYF.